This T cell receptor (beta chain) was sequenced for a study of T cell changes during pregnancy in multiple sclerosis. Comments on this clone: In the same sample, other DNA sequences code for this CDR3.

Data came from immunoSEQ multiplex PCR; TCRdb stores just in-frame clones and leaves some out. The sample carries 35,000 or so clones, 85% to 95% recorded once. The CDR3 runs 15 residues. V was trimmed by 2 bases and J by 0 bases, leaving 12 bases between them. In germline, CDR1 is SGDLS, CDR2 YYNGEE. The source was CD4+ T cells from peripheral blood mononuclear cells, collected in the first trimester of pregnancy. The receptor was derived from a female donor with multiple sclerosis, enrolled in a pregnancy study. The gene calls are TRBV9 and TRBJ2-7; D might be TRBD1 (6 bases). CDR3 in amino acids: CASSVEGGSSYEQYF. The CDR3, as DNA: TGTGCCAGCAGCGTCGAAGGGGGAAGCTCCTACGAGCAGTACTTC.